This TCR beta chain was identified during a study of response to subunit inactivated influenza vaccine. Study findings and constraints: It was suggested by the authors that few new T cells are recruited by each seasonal influenza vaccination.

CDR1 is SQVTM and CDR2 is ANQGSEA in the germline V gene. CDR3 length equals 8 residues. Between the trimmed V and J ends, which lost 7 bases and 8 bases, there was a span of 5 bases. In TCRdb, the RT-PCR reads were re-called with MiXCR into one record per CDR3 protein. The data show over 450,000 distinct CDR3 sequences, with 10% to 15% seen just once and about 12% held by the top ten. This clonotype was seen many times. Its matching antigen is unknown. This receptor was obtained from a man aged 50 to 60 who received an inactivated influenza vaccine. V and J are TRBV29-1 and TRBJ1-1; no firm D call. The starting material was PBMCs from blood, obtained roughly 6 weeks after vaccination. The CDR3: CSAREAFF. The CDR3 DNA reads as TGCAGCGCAAGAGAAGCTTTCTTT.